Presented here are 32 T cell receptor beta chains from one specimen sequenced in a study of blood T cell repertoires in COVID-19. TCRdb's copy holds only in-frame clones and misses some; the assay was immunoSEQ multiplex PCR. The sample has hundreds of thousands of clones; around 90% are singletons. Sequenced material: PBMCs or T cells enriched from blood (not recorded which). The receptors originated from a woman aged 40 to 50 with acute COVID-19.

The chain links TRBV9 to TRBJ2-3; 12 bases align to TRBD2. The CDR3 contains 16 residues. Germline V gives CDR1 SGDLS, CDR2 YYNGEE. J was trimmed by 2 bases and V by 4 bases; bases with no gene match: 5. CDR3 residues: CASSPSGGANTDTQYF. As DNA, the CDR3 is TGTGCCAGCAGCCCTAGCGGGGGGGCAAACACAGATACGCAGTATTTT.

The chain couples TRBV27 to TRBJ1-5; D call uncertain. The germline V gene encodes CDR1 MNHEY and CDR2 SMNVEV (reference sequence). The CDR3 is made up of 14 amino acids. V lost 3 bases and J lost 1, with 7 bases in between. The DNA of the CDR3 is TGTGCCAGCAGTTTTCTGGCCAGCAATCAGCCCCAGCATTTT. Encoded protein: CASSFLASNQPQHF.

CDR3 loop: CASSFGQVPYEQYF. The CDR3 nucleotides are TGTGCCAGCAGCTTCGGACAGGTTCCCTACGAGCAGTACTTC. V gene TRBV11-2 combines with J gene TRBJ2-7; 7 bases match TRBD1. J gave up 2 bases and V 3 bases, and 4 bases lay outside the gene matches. CDR3 length: 14 residues. Germline lookup yields CDR1 SGHAT and CDR2 FQNNGV.

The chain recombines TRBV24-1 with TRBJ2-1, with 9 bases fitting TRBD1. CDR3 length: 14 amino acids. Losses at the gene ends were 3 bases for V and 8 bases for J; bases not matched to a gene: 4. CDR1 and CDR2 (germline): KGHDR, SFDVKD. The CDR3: CATSDVDRGHEQFF. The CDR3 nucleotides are TGTGCCACCAGTGATGTGGACAGGGGTCATGAGCAGTTCTTC.

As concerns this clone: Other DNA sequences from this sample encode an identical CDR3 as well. CDR3 region: CASSYSGRGIYEQYF. As DNA, the CDR3 is TGTGCCAGCAGTTACTCGGGACGGGGGATATACGAGCAGTACTTC. The J gene is TRBJ2-7, the V gene TRBV6-5, with a weak D call TRBD2 (6 bases). Per the germline V gene, CDR1 is MNHEY and CDR2 is SVGAGI. This CDR3 has 15 amino acids. Between the trimmed V and J ends, which lost 0 bases and 4 bases, there was a span of 13 bases.

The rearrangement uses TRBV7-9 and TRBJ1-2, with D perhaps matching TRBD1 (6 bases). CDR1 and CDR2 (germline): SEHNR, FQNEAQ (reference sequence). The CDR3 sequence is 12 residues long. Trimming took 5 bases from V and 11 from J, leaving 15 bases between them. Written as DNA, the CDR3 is TGTGCCAGCAGCCTAGAGGACAGATCGTACACCTTC. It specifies CASSLEDRSYTF.

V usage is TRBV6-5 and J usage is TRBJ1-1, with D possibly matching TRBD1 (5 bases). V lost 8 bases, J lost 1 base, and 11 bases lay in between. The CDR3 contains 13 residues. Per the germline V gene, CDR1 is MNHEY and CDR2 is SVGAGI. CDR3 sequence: CASRLGQNTEAFF. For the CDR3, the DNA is TGTGCCAGCCGCCTCGGACAGAACACTGAAGCTTTCTTT.

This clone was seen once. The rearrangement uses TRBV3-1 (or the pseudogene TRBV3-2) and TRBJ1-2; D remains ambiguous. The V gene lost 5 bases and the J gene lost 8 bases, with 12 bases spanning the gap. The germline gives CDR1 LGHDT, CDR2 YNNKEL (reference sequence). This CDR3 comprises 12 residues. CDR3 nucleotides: TGTGCCAGCAGCTCGGTTCGCCTCGGCTACACCTTC. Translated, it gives CASSSVRLGYTF.

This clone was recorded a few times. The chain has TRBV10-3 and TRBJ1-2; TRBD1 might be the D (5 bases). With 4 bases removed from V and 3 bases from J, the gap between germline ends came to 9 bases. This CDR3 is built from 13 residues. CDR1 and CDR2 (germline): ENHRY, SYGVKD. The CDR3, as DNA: TGTGCCATCAGTGGACGGGGGGACTATGGCTACACCTTC. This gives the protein CAISGRGDYGYTF.

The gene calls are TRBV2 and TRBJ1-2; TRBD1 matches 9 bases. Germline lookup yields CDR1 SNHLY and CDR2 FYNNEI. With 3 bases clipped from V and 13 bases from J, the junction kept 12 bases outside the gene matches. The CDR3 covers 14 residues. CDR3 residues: CASSEDSGTGLGTF. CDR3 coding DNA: TGTGCCAGCAGTGAGGATTCCGGGACAGGGCTCGGCACCTTC. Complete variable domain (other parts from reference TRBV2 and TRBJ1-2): EPEVTQTPSHQVTQMGQEVILRCVPISNHLYFYWYRQILGQKVEFLVSFYNNEISEKSEIFDDQFSVERPDGSNFTLKIRSTKLEDSAMYFCASSEDSGTGLGTFGSGTRLTVV.

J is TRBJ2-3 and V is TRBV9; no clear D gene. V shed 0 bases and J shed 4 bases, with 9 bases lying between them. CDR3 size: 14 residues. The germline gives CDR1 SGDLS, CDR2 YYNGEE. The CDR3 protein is CASSVAMASDTQYF. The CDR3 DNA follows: TGTGCCAGCAGCGTAGCGATGGCTTCAGATACGCAGTATTTT.

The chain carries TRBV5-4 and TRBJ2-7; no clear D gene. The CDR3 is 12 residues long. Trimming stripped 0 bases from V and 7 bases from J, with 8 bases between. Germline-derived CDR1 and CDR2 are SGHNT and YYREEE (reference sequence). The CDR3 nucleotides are TGTGCCAGCAGCTTGGGGGTCGGGGAGCAGTACTTC. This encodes CASSLGVGEQYF. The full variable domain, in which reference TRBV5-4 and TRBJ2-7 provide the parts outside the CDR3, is ETGVTQSPTHLIKTRGQQVTLRCSSQSGHNTVSWYQQALGQGPQFIFQYYREEENGRGNFPPRFSGLQFPNYSSELNVNALELDDSALYLCASSLGVGEQYFGPGTRLTVT.

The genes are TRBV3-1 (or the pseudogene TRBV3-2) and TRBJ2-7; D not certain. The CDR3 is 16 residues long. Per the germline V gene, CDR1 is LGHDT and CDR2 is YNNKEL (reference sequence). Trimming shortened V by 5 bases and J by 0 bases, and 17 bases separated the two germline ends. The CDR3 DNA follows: TGTGCCAGCAGCTCCCACGAGGCGTTGTACTCCTACGAGCAGTACTTC. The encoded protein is CASSSHEALYSYEQYF.

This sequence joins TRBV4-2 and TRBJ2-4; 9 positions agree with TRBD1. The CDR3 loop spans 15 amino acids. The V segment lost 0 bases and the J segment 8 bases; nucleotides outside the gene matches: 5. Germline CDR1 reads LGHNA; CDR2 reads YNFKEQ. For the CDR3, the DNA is TGTGCCAGCAGCCAAGAGGACAGGGGTATGTACATTCAGTACTTC. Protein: CASSQEDRGMYIQYF.

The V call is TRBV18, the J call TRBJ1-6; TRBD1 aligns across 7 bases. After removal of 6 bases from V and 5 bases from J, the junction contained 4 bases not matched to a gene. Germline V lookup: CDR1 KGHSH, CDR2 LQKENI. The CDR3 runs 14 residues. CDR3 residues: CASSLGQNNSPLHF. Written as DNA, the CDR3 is TGTGCCAGCTCCCTGGGACAGAATAATTCACCCCTCCACTTT. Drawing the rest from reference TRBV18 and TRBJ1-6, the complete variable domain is NAGVMQNPRHLVRRRGQEARLRCSPMKGHSHVYWYRQLPEEGLKFMVYLQKENIIDESGMPKERFSAEFPKEGPSILRIQQVVRGDSAAYFCASSLGQNNSPLHFGNGTRLTVT.

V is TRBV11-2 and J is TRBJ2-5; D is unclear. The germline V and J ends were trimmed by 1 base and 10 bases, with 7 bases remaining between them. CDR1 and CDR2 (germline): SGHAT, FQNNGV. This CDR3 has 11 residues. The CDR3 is CASSLGSGQYF. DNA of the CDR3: TGTGCCAGCAGCTTAGGGTCAGGCCAGTACTTC. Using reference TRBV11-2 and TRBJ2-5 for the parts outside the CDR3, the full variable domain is EAGVAQSPRYKIIEKRQSVAFWCNPISGHATLYWYQQILGQGPKLLIQFQNNGVVDDSQLPKDRFSAERLKGVDSTLKIQPAKLEDSAVYLCASSLGSGQYFGPGTRLLVL.

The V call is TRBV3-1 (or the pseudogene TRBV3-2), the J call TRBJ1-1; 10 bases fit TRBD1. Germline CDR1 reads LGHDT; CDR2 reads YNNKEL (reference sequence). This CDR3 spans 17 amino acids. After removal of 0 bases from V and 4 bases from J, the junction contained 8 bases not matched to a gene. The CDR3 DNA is TGTGCCAGCAGCCAAGAACTCATAGACAGGGGGCCCACTGAAGCTTTCTTT. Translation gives CASSQELIDRGPTEAFF.

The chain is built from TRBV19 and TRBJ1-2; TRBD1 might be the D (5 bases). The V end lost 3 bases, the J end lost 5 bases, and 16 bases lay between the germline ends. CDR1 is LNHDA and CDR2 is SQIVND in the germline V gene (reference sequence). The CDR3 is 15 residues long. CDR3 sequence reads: CASSMSRGESYGYTF. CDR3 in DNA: TGTGCCAGTAGTATGAGTAGGGGCGAATCTTATGGCTACACCTTC. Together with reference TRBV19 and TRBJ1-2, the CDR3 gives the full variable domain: DGGITQSPKYLFRKEGQNVTLSCEQNLNHDAMYWYRQDPGQGLRLIYYSQIVNDFQKGDIAEGYSVSREKKESFPLTVTSAQKNPTAFYLCASSMSRGESYGYTFGSGTRLTVV.

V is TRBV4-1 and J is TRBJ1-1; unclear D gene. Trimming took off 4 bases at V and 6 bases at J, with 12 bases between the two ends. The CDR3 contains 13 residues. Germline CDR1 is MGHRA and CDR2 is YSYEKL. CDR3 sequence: CASSRDTGAEAFF. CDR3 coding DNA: TGCGCCAGCAGCCGAGACACGGGAGCTGAAGCTTTCTTT.

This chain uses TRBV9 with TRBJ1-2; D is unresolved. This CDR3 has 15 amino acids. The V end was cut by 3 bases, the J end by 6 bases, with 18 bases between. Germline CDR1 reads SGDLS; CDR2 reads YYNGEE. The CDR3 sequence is CASSAEVIVGDGYTF. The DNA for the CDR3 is TGTGCCAGCAGCGCAGAGGTCATTGTCGGCGATGGCTACACCTTC. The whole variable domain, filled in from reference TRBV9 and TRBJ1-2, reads DSGVTQTPKHLITATGQRVTLRCSPRSGDLSVYWYQQSLDQGLQFLIQYYNGEERAKGNILERFSAQQFPDLHSELNLSSLELGDSALYFCASSAEVIVGDGYTFGSGTRLTVV.

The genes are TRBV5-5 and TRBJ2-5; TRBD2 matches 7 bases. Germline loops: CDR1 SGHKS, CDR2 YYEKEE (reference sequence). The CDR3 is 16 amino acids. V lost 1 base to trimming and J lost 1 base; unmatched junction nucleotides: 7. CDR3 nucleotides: TGTGCCAGCAGCTTGACTAGCGCACGCCTCCAAGAGACCCAGTACTTC. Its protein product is CASSLTSARLQETQYF.

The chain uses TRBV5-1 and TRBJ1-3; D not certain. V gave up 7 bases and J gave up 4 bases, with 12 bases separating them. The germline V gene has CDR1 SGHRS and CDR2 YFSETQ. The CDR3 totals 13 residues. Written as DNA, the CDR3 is TGCGCCAGCGCCGAGAGCCCGGGAAACACCATATATTTT. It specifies CASAESPGNTIYF.

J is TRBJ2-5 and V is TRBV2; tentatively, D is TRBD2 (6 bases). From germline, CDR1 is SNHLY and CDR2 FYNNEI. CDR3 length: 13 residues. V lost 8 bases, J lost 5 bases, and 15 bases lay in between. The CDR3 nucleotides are TGTGCCAGCGACCCGGGAGTGGGGGAGACCCAGTACTTC. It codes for CASDPGVGETQYF.

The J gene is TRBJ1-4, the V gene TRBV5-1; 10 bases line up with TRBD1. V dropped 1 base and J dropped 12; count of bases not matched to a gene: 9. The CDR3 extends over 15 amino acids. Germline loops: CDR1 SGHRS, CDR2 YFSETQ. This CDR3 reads CASSLQTGQGRELFF. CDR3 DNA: TGCGCCAGCAGCTTGCAAACGGGACAGGGGAGGGAACTGTTTTTT.

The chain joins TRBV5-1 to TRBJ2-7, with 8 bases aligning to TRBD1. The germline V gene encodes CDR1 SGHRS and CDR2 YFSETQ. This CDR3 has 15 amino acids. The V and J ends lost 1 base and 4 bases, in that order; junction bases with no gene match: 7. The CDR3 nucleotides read TGCGCCAGCAGCTTGAGTTGGACAGGGACGTACGAGCAGTACTTC. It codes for CASSLSWTGTYEQYF.

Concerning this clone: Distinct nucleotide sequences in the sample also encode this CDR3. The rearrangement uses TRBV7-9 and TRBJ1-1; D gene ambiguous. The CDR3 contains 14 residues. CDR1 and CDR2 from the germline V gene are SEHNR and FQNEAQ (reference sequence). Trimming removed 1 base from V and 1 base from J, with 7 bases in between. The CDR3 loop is CASSLGAGNTEAFF. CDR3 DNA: TGTGCCAGCAGCTTAGGGGCAGGGAACACTGAAGCTTTCTTT.

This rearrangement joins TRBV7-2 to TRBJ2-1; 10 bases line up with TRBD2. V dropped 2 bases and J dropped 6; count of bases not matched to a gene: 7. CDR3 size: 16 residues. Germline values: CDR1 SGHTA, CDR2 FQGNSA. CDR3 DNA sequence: TGTGCCAGCAGCTTACTGGGGACTAGCGTTATCAATGAGCAGTTCTTC. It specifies CASSLLGTSVINEQFF.

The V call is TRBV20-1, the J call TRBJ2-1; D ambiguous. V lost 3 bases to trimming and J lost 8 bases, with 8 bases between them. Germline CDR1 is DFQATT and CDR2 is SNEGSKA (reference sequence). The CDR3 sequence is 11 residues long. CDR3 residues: CSASSRDEQFF. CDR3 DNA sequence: TGCAGTGCTAGTTCTCGCGATGAGCAGTTCTTC.

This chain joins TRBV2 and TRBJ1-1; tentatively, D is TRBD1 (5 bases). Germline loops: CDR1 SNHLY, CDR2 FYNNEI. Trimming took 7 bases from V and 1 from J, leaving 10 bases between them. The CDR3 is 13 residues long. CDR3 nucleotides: TGTGCCAGCAAACGAGACAGGAACACTGAAGCTTTCTTT. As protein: CASKRDRNTEAFF.

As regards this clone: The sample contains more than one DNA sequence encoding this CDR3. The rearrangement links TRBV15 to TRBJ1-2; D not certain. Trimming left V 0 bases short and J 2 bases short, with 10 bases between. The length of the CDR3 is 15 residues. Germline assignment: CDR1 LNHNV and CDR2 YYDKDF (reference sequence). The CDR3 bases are TGTGCCACCAGCAGAGATTTAGGAGGGAACTATGGCTACACCTTC. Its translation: CATSRDLGGNYGYTF.

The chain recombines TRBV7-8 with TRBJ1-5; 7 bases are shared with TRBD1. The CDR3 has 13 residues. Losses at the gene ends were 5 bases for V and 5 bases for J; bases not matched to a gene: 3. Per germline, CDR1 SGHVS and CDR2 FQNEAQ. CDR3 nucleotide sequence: TGTGCCAGCAGCCAGGGGGTGGATCAGCCCCAGCATTTT. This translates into CASSQGVDQPQHF.

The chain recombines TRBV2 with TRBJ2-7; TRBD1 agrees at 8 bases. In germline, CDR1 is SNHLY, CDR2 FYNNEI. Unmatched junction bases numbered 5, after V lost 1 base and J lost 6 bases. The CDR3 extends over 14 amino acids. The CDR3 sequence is CASSEGTGTAEQYF. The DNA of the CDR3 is TGTGCCAGCAGTGAAGGGACAGGGACGGCCGAGCAGTACTTC.